This TCR beta chain came from a study of T cells in tuberculosis. Study information: CD1B tetramers identified T cells specific for mycobacterial lipid GMM.

The time point is: new active TB diagnosis, blood taken before or within 7 days of starting treatment. Study-wide points: The TCR-beta difference was not significant; alpha differences partly reflected length.

This clone was detected once. What it recognizes is unknown. Germline assignment: CDR1 LNHDA and CDR2 SQIVND (reference sequence). Trimming left V 5 bases short and J 5 bases short, with 13 bases between. CDR3 length: 13 residues. Only in-frame clones appear in the TCRdb table, and some are missing; sequencing was by immunoSEQ multiplex PCR. The data contain some 34,000 clones, 87% of them singletons. The rearrangement links TRBV19 to TRBJ2-7; possible D gene TRBD2, 6 bases. Specimen: PBMCs, collected at tuberculosis diagnosis. This sequence was found in an adult with tuberculosis. The CDR3 nucleotides read TGTGCCAGTAGTTCCCGGGACTCGGACGAGCAGTACTTC. As protein: CASSSRDSDEQYF.